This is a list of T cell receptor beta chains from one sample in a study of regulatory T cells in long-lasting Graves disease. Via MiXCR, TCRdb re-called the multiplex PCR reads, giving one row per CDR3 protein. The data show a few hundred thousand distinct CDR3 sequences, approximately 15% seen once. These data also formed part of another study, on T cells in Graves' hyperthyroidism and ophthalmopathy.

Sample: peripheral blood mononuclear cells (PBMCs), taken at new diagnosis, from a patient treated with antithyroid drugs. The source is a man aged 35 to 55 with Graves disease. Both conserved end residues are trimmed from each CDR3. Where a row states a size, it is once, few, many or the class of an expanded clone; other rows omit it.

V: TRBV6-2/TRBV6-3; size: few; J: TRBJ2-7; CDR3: ASSETFAMVGEQY
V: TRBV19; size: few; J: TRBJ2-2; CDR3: ATRRQGASGELF
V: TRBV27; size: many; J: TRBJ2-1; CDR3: ASSRYGSYNEQF
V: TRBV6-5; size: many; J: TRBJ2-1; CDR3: ASSYQTGPTNEQF
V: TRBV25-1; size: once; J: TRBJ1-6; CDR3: ASSPDRGDLSPLH
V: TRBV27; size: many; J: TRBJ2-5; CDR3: ASSLSPPGTGLETQY
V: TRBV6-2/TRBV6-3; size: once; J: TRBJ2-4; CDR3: ASSYWSGGAKNIQY
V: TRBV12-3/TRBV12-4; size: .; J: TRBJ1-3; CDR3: ASSAGESSGNTIY
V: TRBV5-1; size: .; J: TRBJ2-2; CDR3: ASSPRRGADNTGELF
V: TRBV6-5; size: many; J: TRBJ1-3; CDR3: ASSYSKRNPKYSGNTIY
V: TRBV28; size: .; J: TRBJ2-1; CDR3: ASSPLVLHNEQF
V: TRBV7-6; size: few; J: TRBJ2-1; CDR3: ASSSRDTQYFGWGGGRQY
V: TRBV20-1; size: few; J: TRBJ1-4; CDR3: SVRDRVGEKLF
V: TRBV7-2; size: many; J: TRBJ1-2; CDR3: ASSSGDRVRFGYT
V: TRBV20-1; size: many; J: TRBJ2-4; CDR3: SARATGRFKNIQY
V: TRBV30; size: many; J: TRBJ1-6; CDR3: AWSTAEYNSPLH
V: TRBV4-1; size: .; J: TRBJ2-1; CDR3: ASSRGSLFNEQF
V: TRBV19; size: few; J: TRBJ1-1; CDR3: ASTPHGGSTEAF
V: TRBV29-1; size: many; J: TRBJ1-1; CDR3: SVAQGANTEAF
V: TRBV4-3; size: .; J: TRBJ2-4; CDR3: ASSQDKGWDIQY
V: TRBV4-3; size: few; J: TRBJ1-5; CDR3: ASSQDWRASHEPQH
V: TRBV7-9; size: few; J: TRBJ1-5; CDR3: ASSQTSGGDSNQPQH
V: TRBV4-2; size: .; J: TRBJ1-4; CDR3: ASSQDSLPEKLF
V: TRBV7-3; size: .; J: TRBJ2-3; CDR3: ASGRGNTDTQY
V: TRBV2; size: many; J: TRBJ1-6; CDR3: ASSWDRADNSPLH
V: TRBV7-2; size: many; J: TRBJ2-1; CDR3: ASSLVRRLDYSEQF
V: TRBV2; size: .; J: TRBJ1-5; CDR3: ASSVSDQPQH
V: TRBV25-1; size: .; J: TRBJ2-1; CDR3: ASSDSFRNEQF
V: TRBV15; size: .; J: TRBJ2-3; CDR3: ATSRDRLAYDTQY
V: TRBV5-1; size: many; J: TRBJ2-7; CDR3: ASSFGGSRYEQY
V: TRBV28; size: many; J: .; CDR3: ASTFTGGAGQTQY
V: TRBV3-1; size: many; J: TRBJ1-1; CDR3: ASSQAGGMNTEAF
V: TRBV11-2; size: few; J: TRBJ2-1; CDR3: ASSQSFSYNEQF
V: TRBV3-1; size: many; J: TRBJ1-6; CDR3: ASSQGSGTLTASPLH
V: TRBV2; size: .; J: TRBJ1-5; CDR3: ASSLDPRGQPQH
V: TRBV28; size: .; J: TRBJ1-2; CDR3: ASSPTFNYGYT
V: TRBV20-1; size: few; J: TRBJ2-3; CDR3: SAKAPGLAGGRNTDTQY
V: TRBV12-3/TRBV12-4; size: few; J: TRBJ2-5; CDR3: ASSYRGGQETQY
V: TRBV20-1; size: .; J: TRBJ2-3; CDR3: SADPRSGGHTDTQY
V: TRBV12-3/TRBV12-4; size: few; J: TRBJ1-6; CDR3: ASSLAGVSSPLH
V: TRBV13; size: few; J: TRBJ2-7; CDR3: ASSRRTGSSYEQY